The 9 T cell receptor beta chains in this list originate from one sample, sequenced in a study of T cell responses to AZD1222 COVID-19 vaccine. Profiled with immunoSEQ multiplex PCR; TCRdb holds only in-frame clones, not every one. The data show over 90,000 clones, 90% seen once. Sequenced material: peripheral blood, taken on day 0 of AZD1222 vaccination. These receptors came from an adult in good health.

The chain uses TRBV12-3 or TRBV12-4 and TRBJ2-2, with D perhaps matching TRBD2 (5 bases). The length of the CDR3 is 12 residues. The V and J ends lost 7 bases and 13 bases respectively, with 16 bases between them. CDR3 loop: CASTTGVAGLFF. CDR3 sequence (DNA): TGTGCCAGCACCACCGGGGTGGCGGGGCTGTTTTTT.

The rearrangement links TRBV6-5 to TRBJ2-7; the D gene is possibly TRBD2 (5 bases). In germline, CDR1 is MNHEY, CDR2 SVGAGI. The CDR3 totals 14 residues. V lost 5 bases and J lost 0, with 11 bases in between. CDR3 coding DNA: TGTGCCAGCAGTCCCCGGACTGACTCCTACGAGCAGTACTTC. It encodes CASSPRTDSYEQYF.

The chain links TRBV13 to TRBJ1-2; D remains unclear. Deletions cut 5 bases from V and 0 bases from J, with 13 bases between. Per germline, CDR1 PRHDT and CDR2 FYEKMQ (reference sequence). This CDR3 has 15 residues. CDR3 sequence reads: CASSRFAPSNYGYTF. For the CDR3, the DNA is TGTGCCAGCAGCCGTTTTGCCCCTTCTAACTATGGCTACACCTTC.

The chain carries TRBV7-9 and TRBJ1-1; no firm D call. V was cut by 2 bases and J by 6 bases, with 7 bases left in between. The CDR3 runs 12 residues. Per the germline V gene, CDR1 is SEHNR and CDR2 is FQNEAQ (reference sequence). The CDR3 DNA follows: TGTGCCAGCAGCTTAAACATGGCTGAAGCTTTCTTT. This encodes CASSLNMAEAFF.

The gene calls are TRBV30 and TRBJ1-2; perhaps TRBD1 as D (5 bases). The CDR3 loop spans 17 amino acids. Trimming stripped 2 bases from V and 8 bases from J, with 27 bases between. CDR1 is GTSNPN and CDR2 is SVGIG in the germline V gene (reference sequence). CDR3 DNA: TGTGCCTGGAGTCCTAGGTCAGCTGGACGGGGCCCTAAAGGCTACACCTTC. Amino acid sequence: CAWSPRSAGRGPKGYTF.

The V call is TRBV28, the J call TRBJ1-5; D call uncertain. From germline, CDR1 is MDHEN and CDR2 SYDVKM. V shed 6 bases and J shed 6 bases, with 21 bases lying between them. This CDR3 is 16 amino acids long. CDR3 in DNA: TGTGCCAGCAGCGGGTTAGACCCCTGGGTAGGTCAGCCCCAGCATTTT. It encodes CASSGLDPWVGQPQHF. The full variable domain, with the rest looked up from reference TRBV28 and TRBJ1-5, is DVKVTQSSRYLVKRTGEKVFLECVQDMDHENMFWYRQDPGLGLRLIYFSYDVKMKEKGDIPEGYSVSREKKERFSLILESASTNQTSMYLCASSGLDPWVGQPQHFGDGTRLSIL.

This clone came up once. This chain joins TRBV29-1 and TRBJ2-7, with D tentatively TRBD1 or TRBD2 (5 bases each). V was pared by 7 bases and J by 1 base, with 14 bases between. This CDR3 has 13 amino acids. Germline V gives CDR1 SQVTM, CDR2 ANQGSEA. The CDR3 region is CSAGARESYEQYF. For the CDR3, the DNA is TGCAGCGCCGGGGCCAGGGAATCCTACGAGCAGTACTTC.

This clone has only one observation. The rearrangement uses TRBV2 and TRBJ2-4; D is possibly TRBD2 (5 bases). Trimming removed 3 bases from V and 13 bases from J, with 13 bases in between. The CDR3 is made up of 12 amino acids. Germline CDR1 is SNHLY and CDR2 is FYNNEI. CDR3 residues: CASSEDFTRQYF. The CDR3 DNA reads TGTGCCAGCAGTGAGGACTTCACCAGACAGTACTTC.

The chain recombines TRBV2 with TRBJ1-2; 11 bases align to TRBD1. Germline V gene data show CDR1 as SNHLY and CDR2 as FYNNEI. The trim removed 2 bases at V and 4 bases at J, leaving 15 bases unmatched. This CDR3 comprises 19 residues. The CDR3 loop is CASSELRNSDRGRGYGYTF. CDR3 bases: TGTGCCAGCAGTGAACTTCGAAATTCGGACAGGGGGCGCGGCTATGGCTACACCTTC.